This T cell receptor (beta chain) derives from a study of shared clonotypes between healthy human individuals. Authors' data handling: Filtering differed because ImmunoSEQ produced junction-only sequences that carried no quality scores. Assay used: immunoSEQ multiplex PCR; TCRdb lists only in-frame clones, some missing. The V and J calls and clone size were taken over from that table, and D and trimming were inferred from the DNA. This table holds some 2,100,000 clones, roughly 95% found once. Points on this clone: The same CDR3 can be traced to other DNA sequences in this sample.

Sequencing was done on a sample of naive CD4+ T cells sorted from blood. This sample's subset: CD45RA+ positively selected. The sequence was collected from a man aged 18 to 29 in good health.

Here the CDR3 reads CASSLGSSGANVLTF. The CDR3 DNA sequence: TGCGCCAGCAGCTTAGGTTCGTCTGGGGCCAACGTCCTGACTTTC. The J gene is TRBJ2-6, the V gene TRBV5-1; unclear D gene. The CDR3 runs 15 residues. Trimming removed 2 bases from V and 1 base from J, with 7 bases in between. CDR1 is SGHRS, CDR2 YFSETQ, per germline.